This TCR beta chain was identified in a study of cytomegalovirus exposure and HLA in healthy donors. Study-level findings and limits: Indistinguishability led to the exclusion of some V segments, TRBV6-2 and TRBV6-3 included. Using a false discovery rate of 0.05, a later analysis showed that 15,000 to 20,000 TCR beta sequences were associated with HLA alleles. Among donors in an Asian-associated ancestry cluster, a later analysis reportedly found fewer N-insertions than the roughly 700-donor mean.

CDR3 length equals 14 residues. Trimming left V 2 bases short and J 8 bases short, with 12 bases between. Germline V gene data show CDR1 as SGHAT and CDR2 as FQNNGV. The PCR was carried out with 60 Vbeta primers and 13 Jbeta primers. Repertoires were generated with immunoSEQ multiplex PCR, while TCRdb's copy carries only in-frame clones and drops some. The repertoire holds more than 150,000 clones, approximately 80% seen once, with about 1.5% in the top ten. Remarks on this clone: What it binds is unknown.

Material: PBMCs. The source is a male donor in good health and CMV-seronegative. The chain combines TRBV11-2 with TRBJ1-4; D gene uncertain. The CDR3 spells CASSLRSGPEKLFF. CDR3 DNA: TGTGCCAGCAGCTTAAGAAGCGGACCGGAAAAACTGTTTTTT.